These T cell receptor beta chains were read from a single sample in a study of identical twins. TCRdb re-analysed the 5' RACE reads in MiXCR, keeping a single row per CDR3 protein. This table holds 400,000 to 500,000 distinct CDR3 sequences, around a sixth found once. The sequencing input was naive T cells sorted from blood. These receptors came from a man between 45 and 60 years old in good health. Each CDR3 is given without its conserved first and last residue. The order of the fields is V gene, CDR3 protein.

TRBV28	ASSQTGSSYEQY
TRBV6-5	ASSHSAAYEQY
TRBV11-2	ASSFDPGSTDTQY
TRBV4-3	ASGRGGTTNEKLF
TRBV27	ASSLGGATQY
TRBV3-1	ASSPTGDPKNIQY
TRBV28	ASSPWGQGAVEQY
TRBV7-8	ASSALLGSSYNEQF
TRBV27	ASSQTPRAYNEQF
TRBV6-5	ASSYSGQGTSPLH
TRBV29-1	SVEDITGEY
TRBV19	ASSRQDSYNEQF
TRBV10-3	AISETSGRMAGELF
TRBV6-5	ASSYYGPGADNEQF
TRBV20-1	SARTLAGGPGNTIY
TRBV5-1	ASSLGQGITDTQY
TRBV6-2/TRBV6-3	ASSYRGPVQPQH
TRBV20-1	SARDPGTGVEAF
TRBV25-1	ASSELGQSYNEQF
TRBV18	ASSTGLAGAETQY
TRBV7-9	ASSFGQGGYNEQF
TRBV5-1	ASSLAVGQGAVTQY
TRBV20-1	SASQTASPAEAF
TRBV5-1	ASSRSHTLSYEQY
TRBV14	ASSPGAGSGNTIY
TRBV7-8	ASSLVSGTYNEQF
TRBV20-1	SAVQNTYEQY
TRBV29-1	SAGGGSISGYT
TRBV25-1	ASAGQPGIYGYT
TRBV4-2	ASSPVTGGGQETQY
TRBV29-1	SVSGIGADTQY
TRBV7-9	ASSSVTDTQY
TRBV5-1	ASSLDWVAKNIQY
TRBV14	ASSLPTVTDTQY
TRBV4-3	ASSQDHGHTIY